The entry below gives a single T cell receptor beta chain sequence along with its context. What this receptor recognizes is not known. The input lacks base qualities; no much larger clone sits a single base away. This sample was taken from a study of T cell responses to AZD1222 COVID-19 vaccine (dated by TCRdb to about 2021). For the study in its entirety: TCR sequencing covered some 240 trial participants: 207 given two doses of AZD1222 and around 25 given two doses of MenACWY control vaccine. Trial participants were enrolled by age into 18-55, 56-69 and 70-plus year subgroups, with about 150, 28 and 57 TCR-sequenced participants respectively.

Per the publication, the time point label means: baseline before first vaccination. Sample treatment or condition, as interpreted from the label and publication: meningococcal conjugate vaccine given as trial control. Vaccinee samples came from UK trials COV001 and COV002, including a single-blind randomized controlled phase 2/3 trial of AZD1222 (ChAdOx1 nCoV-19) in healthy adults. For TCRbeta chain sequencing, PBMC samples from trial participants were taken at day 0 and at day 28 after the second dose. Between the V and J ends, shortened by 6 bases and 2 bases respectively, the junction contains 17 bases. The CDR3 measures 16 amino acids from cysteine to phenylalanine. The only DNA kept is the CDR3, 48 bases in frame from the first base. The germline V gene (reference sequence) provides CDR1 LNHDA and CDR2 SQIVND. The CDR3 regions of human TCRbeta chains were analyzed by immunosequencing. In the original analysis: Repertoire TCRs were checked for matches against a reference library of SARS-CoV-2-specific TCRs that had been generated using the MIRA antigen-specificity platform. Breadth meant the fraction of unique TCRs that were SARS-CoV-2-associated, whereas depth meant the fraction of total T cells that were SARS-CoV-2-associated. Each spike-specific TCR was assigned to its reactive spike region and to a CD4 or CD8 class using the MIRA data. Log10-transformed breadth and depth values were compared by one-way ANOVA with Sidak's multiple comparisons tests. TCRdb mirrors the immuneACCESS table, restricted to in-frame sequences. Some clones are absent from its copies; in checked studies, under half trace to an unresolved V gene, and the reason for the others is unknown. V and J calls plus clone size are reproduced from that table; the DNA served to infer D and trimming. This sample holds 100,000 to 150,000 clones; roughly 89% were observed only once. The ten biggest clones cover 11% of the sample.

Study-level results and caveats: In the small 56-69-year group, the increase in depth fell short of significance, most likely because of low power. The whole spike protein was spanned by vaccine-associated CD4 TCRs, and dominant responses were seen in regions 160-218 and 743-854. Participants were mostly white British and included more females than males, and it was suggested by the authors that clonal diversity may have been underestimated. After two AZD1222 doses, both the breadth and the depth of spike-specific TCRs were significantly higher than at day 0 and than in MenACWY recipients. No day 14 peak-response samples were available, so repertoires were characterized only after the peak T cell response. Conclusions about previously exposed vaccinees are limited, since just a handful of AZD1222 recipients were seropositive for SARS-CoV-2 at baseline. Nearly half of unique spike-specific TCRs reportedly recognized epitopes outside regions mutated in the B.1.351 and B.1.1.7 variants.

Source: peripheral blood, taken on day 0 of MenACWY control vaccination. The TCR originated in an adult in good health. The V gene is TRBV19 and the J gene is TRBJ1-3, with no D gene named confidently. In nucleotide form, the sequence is TGTGCCAGTAGCCCCACGGCAGTGACTACTGGAAACACCATATATTTT. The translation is CASSPTAVTTGNTIYF.